The 14 T cell receptor beta chains below all came from one sample that was sequenced in a study of shared clonotypes between healthy human individuals. Method: immunoSEQ multiplex PCR; TCRdb's copy keeps in-frame clones and lacks some. Found here are some 2,100,000 clones, approximately 94% of them singletons; the top ten hold under 2%. Terminally differentiated effector memory CD45RA+ cells were excluded from the naive CD8 cells, which were CD45RO-negative and positively selected for CCR7. The sequencing input was naive CD8+ T cells from PBMCs. All receptors come from a man younger than 30 in good health. Some clones in this sample may be carry-over from other donors' samples.

This chain's CDR3 is CASHRGRNTEAFF. CDR3 DNA: TGTGCCAGCCACAGGGGGAGGAACACTGAAGCTTTCTTT. The chain employs TRBV28 and TRBJ1-1; 8 bases line up with TRBD1. There are 13 residues in the CDR3. Germline V gives CDR1 MDHEN, CDR2 SYDVKM. V gave up 8 bases and J gave up 1 base; unmatched junction bases: 3.

This rearrangement joins TRBV6-1 to TRBJ1-2; 7 positions agree with TRBD1. The CDR3 sequence is 14 residues long. CDR1 is MNHNS and CDR2 is SASEGT in the germline V gene. Unmatched junction bases numbered 9, after V lost 3 bases and J lost 8 bases. The CDR3 DNA reads as TGTGCCAGCAGTGATACAGGGGCGACTTACGGCTACACCTTC. This translates into CASSDTGATYGYTF.

The V gene is TRBV5-6, the J gene TRBJ1-1; 7 bases align to TRBD1. This CDR3 has 16 amino acids. Germline V gene data show CDR1 as SGHDT and CDR2 as YYEEEE. With V trimmed by 4 bases and J by 1 base, 10 bases remained unmatched. The chain's CDR3 is CASSVGRGVGNTEAFF. The DNA for the CDR3 is TGTGCCAGCAGCGTGGGCAGGGGGGTAGGGAACACTGAAGCTTTCTTT.

The chain combines TRBV9 with TRBJ2-1; TRBD2 is a possible D gene (6 bases). Germline V gene data show CDR1 as SGDLS and CDR2 as YYNGEE. The CDR3 has 15 amino acids. Trimming left V 4 bases short and J 8 bases short, with 19 bases between. This chain's CDR3 is CASSPRGGGGDEQFF. Written as DNA, the CDR3 is TGTGCCAGCAGCCCCCGGGGTGGCGGCGGGGATGAGCAGTTCTTC.

This rearrangement joins TRBV11-2 to TRBJ1-2; no firm D call. The CDR3 is made up of 14 amino acids. V dropped 2 bases and J dropped 1 base, with 8 bases sitting between them. Germline loops: CDR1 SGHAT, CDR2 FQNNGV. As DNA, the CDR3 is TGTGCCAGCAGCTTATTGGACCTTAACTATGGCTACACCTTC. Amino acid sequence: CASSLLDLNYGYTF.

The V and J genes are TRBV15 and TRBJ2-7; D gene uncertain. CDR1 is LNHNV, CDR2 YYDKDF, per germline (reference sequence). The CDR3 sequence is 15 residues long. Trimming took off 3 bases at V and 6 bases at J, with 18 bases between the two ends. The CDR3 DNA reads as TGTGCCACCAGCAGGGGGATGGGCCTTACCGGCGAGCAGTACTTC. Protein sequence: CATSRGMGLTGEQYF.

In regard to this clone: Other DNA sequences within the sample encode an identical CDR3. The chain couples TRBV28 to TRBJ2-7; a possible D gene is TRBD2 (6 bases). V gave up 6 bases and J gave up 3 bases, with 12 bases separating them. Germline CDR1 reads MDHEN; CDR2 reads SYDVKM. The CDR3 spans 13 residues. CDR3 coding DNA: TGTGCCAGCAGGCCTACCGGGAGCTACGAGCAGTACTTC. Its protein is CASRPTGSYEQYF.

CDR3 sequence reads: CASSGGAERELVEQYF. The CDR3 coding sequence is TGTGCCAGCAGCGGTGGAGCGGAGCGGGAGTTGGTCGAGCAGTACTTC. The chain links TRBV5-6 to TRBJ2-7; TRBD2 aligns across 8 bases. The length of the CDR3 is 16 residues. Germline V gives CDR1 SGHDT, CDR2 YYEEEE. Germline trimming cut 4 bases from V and 6 bases from J; bases unmatched to any gene: 15. The whole variable domain, filled in from reference TRBV5-6 and TRBJ2-7, reads DAGVTQSPTHLIKTRGQQVTLRCSPKSGHDTVSWYQQALGQGPQFIFQYYEEEERQRGNFPDRFSGHQFPNYSSELNVNALLLGDSALYLCASSGGAERELVEQYFGPGTRLTVT.

This chain connects TRBV4-1 to TRBJ2-3, with TRBD2 matching over 10 bases. CDR1 MGHRA and CDR2 YSYEKL come from the germline V gene. This CDR3 contains 18 residues. V was pared by 5 bases and J by 0 bases, with 11 bases of the junction left unmatched. In DNA, the CDR3 is TGCGCCAGCAGCTCCGGGACTAGCGTACCATCTAGCACAGATACGCAGTATTTT. This translates into CASSSGTSVPSSTDTQYF.

This clone occurred once. The chain has TRBV5-4 and TRBJ2-1, with TRBD2 identical over 8 bases. V shed 10 bases, J shed 7 bases, and the junction held 4 bases outside the gene matches. The CDR3 has 11 amino acids. Germline loops: CDR1 SGHNT, CDR2 YYREEE (reference sequence). The CDR3 loop is CAAGGGNEQFF. The CDR3 nucleotides are TGTGCCGCCGGGGGGGGAAATGAGCAGTTCTTC. Supplemented by reference TRBV5-4 and TRBJ2-1, the full variable domain reads ETGVTQSPTHLIKTRGQQVTLRCSSQSGHNTVSWYQQALGQGPQFIFQYYREEENGRGNFPPRFSGLQFPNYSSELNVNALELDDSALYLCAAGGGNEQFFGPGTRLTVL.

This clone appeared once. V and J are TRBV9 and TRBJ2-7, with TRBD1 identical over 9 bases. Germline V gene data show CDR1 as SGDLS and CDR2 as YYNGEE. The CDR3 sequence is 14 residues long. V shed 4 bases, J shed 7 bases, and the junction held 9 bases outside the gene matches. CDR3: CASSLKGTGREQYF. The CDR3, as DNA: TGTGCCAGCAGCCTTAAGGGGACAGGGAGGGAGCAGTACTTC. Looking up the rest from reference TRBV9 and TRBJ2-7 gives the full variable domain: DSGVTQTPKHLITATGQRVTLRCSPRSGDLSVYWYQQSLDQGLQFLIQYYNGEERAKGNILERFSAQQFPDLHSELNLSSLELGDSALYFCASSLKGTGREQYFGPGTRLTVT.

The chain employs TRBV28 and TRBJ2-1; weak D call: TRBD2 (5 bases). Germline values: CDR1 MDHEN, CDR2 SYDVKM. The CDR3 covers 13 residues. V lost 6 bases, J lost 3 bases, and 9 bases lay in between. This chain's CDR3 is CASRSRDYNEQFF. DNA for the CDR3: TGTGCCAGCAGAAGCCGGGACTACAATGAGCAGTTCTTC.

The chain uses TRBV4-1 and TRBJ1-5; unclear D gene. Germline V gene lookup returns CDR1 MGHRA and CDR2 YSYEKL. Trimming took off 0 bases at V and 7 bases at J, with 13 bases between the two ends. CDR3 length: 15 residues. The CDR3 loop reads CASSQEKAEGQPQHF. Written as DNA, the CDR3 is TGCGCCAGCAGCCAAGAGAAGGCAGAAGGACAGCCCCAGCATTTT.

The chain combines TRBV9 with TRBJ2-2; 11 nucleotides agree with TRBD2. The CDR3 is 17 residues long. With 3 bases clipped from V and 1 base from J, the junction kept 5 bases outside the gene matches. Per the germline V gene, CDR1 is SGDLS and CDR2 is YYNGEE. The DNA of the CDR3 is TGTGCCAGCAGCGCACCTACTAGCGGGGGGAACACCGGGGAGCTGTTTTTT. Translation: CASSAPTSGGNTGELFF.